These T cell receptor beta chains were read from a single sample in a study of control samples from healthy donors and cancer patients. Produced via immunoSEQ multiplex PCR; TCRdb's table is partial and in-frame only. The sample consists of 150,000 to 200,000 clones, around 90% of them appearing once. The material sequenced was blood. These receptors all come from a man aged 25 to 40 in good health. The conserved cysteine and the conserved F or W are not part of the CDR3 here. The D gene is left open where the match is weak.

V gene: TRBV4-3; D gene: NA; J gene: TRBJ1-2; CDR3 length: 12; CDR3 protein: ASSQDPGFGGYT
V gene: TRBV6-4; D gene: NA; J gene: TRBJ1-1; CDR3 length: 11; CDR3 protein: ASSEYGNTEAF
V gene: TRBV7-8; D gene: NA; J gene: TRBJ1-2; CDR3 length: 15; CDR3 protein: ASSFWDLGGVLAGYT
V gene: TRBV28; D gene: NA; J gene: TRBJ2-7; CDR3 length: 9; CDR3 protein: ASSPLREQY
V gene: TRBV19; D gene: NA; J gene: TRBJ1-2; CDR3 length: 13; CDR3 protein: ASSTRGGRNYGYT
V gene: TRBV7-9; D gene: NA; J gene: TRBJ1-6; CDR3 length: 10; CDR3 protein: ASSTRYSPLH
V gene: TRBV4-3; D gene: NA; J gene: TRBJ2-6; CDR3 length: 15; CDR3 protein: ASSQDHSSSGANVLT
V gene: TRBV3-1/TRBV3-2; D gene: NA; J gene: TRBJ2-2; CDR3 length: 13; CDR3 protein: ASRPRQLNTGELF
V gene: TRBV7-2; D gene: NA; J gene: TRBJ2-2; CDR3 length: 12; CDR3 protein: ASSLGGGTGELF
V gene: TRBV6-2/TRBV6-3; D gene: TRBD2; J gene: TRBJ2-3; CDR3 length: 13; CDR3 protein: ASSPGGGETDTQY
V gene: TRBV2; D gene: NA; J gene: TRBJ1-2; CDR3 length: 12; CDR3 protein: ASSEWRGDYGYT
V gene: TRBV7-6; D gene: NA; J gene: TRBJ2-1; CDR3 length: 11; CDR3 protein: ASSLNLGNEQF
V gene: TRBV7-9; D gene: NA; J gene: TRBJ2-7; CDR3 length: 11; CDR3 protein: ASSLVRSYEQY
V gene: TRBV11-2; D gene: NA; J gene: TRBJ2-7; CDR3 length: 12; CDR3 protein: ASSFTGGTYEQY
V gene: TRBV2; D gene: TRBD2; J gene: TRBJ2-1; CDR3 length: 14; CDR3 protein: ASTQRGTSGYNEQF
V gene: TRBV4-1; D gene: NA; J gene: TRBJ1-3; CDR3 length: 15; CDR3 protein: ASSQDGAIHSGNTIY
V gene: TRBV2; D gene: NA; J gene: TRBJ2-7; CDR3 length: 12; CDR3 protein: ASLKDPGFDEQY
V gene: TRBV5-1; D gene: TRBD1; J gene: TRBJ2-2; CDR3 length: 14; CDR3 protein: ASSSPGQSNTGELF
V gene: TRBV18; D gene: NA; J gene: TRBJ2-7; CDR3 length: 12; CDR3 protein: ASSPRDSSYEQY
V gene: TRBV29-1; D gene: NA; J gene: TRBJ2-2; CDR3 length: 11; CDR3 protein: SAEGGNTGELF